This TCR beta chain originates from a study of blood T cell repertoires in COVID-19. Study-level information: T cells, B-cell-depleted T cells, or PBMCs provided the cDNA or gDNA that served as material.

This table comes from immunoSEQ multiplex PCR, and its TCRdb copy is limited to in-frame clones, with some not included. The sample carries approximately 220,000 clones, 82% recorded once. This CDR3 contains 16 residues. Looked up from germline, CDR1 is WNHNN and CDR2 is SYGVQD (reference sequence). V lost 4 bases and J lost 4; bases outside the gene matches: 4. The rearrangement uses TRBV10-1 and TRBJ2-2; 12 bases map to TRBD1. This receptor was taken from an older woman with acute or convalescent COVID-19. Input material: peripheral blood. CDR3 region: CASSGDRGQSTGELFF. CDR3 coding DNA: TGCGCCAGCAGTGGGGACAGGGGGCAAAGCACCGGGGAGCTGTTTTTT.